These 4 T cell receptor beta chains came from one sample sequenced in a study of blood T cells in healthy people across ages. For the second PCR, which ran for 7 to 11 cycles, a sample-barcoded 5' primer and a J-beta primer mix were used. TCRdb re-derived calls from the 5' RACE reads in MiXCR, one entry per CDR3 protein. The sample shows 800,000 or so distinct CDR3 sequences, roughly 25% of them seen only once. The same sample was also used in a study of T cells of mothers and their children.

Sequencing used blood. These receptors originate from a boy younger than 18 in good health.

This clonotype was seen only a few times. The CDR3 region is CASSSSGTGKNYVQYF. CDR3 coding DNA: TGTGCCAGCAGTTCCTCCGGGACAGGAAAGAACTACGTGCAGTACTTC. The V gene is TRBV28, the J gene TRBJ2-5, with TRBD1 identical over 8 bases. This CDR3 is built from 16 residues. The germline gives CDR1 MDHEN, CDR2 SYDVKM. V shed 4 bases and J 11 bases; nucleotides not matched to a gene: 18.

In its sample, this clonotype was seen a few times. The V and J genes are TRBV2 and TRBJ2-7, with TRBD1 identical over 8 bases. J was trimmed by 5 bases and V by 1 base; bases with no gene match: 7. This CDR3 is 15 amino acids long. CDR1 and CDR2 (germline): SNHLY, FYNNEI. The CDR3 region has the DNA TGTGCCAGCAGTGAAGAACAGGGGGATATGAACGAGCAGTACTTC. Translating gives CASSEEQGDMNEQYF. The whole variable domain, remainder taken from reference TRBV2 and TRBJ2-7, is EPEVTQTPSHQVTQMGQEVILRCVPISNHLYFYWYRQILGQKVEFLVSFYNNEISEKSEIFDDQFSVERPDGSNFTLKIRSTKLEDSAMYFCASSEEQGDMNEQYFGPGTRLTVT.

The J gene is TRBJ1-3, the V gene TRBV21-1; the table calls TRBD1, which could not be checked here. TRBV21-1 is classified as a pseudogene. The CDR3 runs 19 residues. CDR3 in DNA: TGTGCCAGCAGCAACGGGCCCCGACAGGGGCCATCCTCTGGAAACACCATATATTTT. Its translation: CASSNGPRQGPSSGNTIYF.

The V and J genes are TRBV7-2 and TRBJ2-2; TRBD2 matches 8 bases. Per the germline V gene, CDR1 is SGHTA and CDR2 is FQGNSA. CDR3 length equals 12 residues. V shed 5 bases and J 10 bases; nucleotides not matched to a gene: 3. CDR3 loop: CASSPTSVELFF. CDR3 nucleotide sequence: TGTGCCAGCAGCCCGACTAGCGTGGAGCTGTTTTTT. Full variable domain (remainder filled in from reference TRBV7-2 and TRBJ2-2): GAGVSQSPSNKVTEKGKDVELRCDPISGHTALYWYRQSLGQGLEFLIYFQGNSAPDKSGLPSDRFSAERTGGSVSTLTIQRTQQEDSAVYLCASSPTSVELFFGEGSRLTVL.